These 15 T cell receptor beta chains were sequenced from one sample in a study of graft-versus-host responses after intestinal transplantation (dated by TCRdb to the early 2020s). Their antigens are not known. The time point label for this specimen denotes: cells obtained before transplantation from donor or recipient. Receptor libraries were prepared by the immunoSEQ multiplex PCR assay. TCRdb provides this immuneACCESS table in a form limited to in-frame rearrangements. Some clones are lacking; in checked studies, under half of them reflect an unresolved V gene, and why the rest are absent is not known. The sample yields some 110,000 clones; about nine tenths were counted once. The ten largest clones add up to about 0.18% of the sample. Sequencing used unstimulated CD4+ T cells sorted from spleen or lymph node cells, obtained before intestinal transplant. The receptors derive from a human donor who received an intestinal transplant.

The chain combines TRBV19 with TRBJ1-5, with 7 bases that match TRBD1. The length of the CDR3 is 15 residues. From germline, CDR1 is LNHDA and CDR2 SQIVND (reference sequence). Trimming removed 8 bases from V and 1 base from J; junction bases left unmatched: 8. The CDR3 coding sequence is TGTGCCAGTCGCACAGGGGCAAAAAGCAATCAGCCCCAGCATTTT. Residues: CASRTGAKSNQPQHF.

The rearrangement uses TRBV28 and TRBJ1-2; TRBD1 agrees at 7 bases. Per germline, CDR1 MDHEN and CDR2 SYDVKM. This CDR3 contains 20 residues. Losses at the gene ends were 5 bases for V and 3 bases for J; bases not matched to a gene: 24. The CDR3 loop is CASSRRQGRSSGKPDYGYTF. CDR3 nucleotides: TGTGCCAGCAGTCGTCGACAGGGAAGAAGTTCGGGAAAACCTGACTATGGCTACACCTTC.

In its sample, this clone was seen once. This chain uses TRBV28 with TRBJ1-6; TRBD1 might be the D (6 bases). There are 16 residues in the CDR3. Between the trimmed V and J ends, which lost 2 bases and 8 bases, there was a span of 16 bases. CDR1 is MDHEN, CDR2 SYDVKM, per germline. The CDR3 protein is CASSLISGQIYSPLHF. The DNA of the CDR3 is TGTGCCAGCAGTTTAATTTCTGGACAGATCTATTCACCCCTCCACTTT.

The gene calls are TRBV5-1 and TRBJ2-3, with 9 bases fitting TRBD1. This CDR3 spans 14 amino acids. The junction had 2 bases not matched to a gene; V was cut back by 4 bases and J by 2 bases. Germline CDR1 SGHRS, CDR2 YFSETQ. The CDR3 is CASSRDRVTDTQYF. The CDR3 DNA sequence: TGCGCCAGCAGCCGGGACAGGGTCACAGATACGCAGTATTTT.

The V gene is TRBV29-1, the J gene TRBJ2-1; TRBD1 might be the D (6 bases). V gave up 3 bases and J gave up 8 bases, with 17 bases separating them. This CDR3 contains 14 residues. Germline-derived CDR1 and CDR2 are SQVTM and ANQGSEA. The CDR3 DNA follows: TGCAGCGTTGATTTCAGGGGCCCCCGGGATGAGCAGTTCTTC. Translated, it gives CSVDFRGPRDEQFF.

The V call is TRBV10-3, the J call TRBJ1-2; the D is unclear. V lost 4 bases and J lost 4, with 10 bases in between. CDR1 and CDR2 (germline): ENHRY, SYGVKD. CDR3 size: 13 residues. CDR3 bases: TGTGCCATCAGTGGCAGGTCAGGCTATGGCTACACCTTC. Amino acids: CAISGRSGYGYTF.

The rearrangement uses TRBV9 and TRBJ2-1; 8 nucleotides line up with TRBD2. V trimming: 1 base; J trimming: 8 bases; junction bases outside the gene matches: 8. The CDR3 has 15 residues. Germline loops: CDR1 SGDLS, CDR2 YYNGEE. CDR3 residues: CASSVSAGLGHEQFF. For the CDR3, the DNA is TGTGCCAGCAGCGTATCAGCGGGACTAGGTCATGAGCAGTTCTTC.

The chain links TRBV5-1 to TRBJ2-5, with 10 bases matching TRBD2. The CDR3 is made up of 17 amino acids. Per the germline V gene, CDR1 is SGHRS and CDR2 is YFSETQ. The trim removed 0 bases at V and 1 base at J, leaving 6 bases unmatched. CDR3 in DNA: TGCGCCAGCAGCTTGGAACGACTAGCGGGCGCCCAAGAGACCCAGTACTTC. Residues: CASSLERLAGAQETQYF.

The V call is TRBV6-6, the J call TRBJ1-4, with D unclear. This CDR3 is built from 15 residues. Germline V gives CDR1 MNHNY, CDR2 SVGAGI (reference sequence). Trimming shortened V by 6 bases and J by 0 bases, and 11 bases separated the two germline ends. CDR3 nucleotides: TGTGCCAGCAGCACAGAACCGTCAACTAATGAAAAACTGTTTTTT. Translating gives CASSTEPSTNEKLFF.

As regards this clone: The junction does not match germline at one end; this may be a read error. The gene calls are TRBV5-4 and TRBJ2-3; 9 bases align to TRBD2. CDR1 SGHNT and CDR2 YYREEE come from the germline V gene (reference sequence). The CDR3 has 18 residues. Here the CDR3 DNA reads TGTGCCGGCAGACCAGGGCTCCCGGGACTAGCAGACACAGATACGCAGTATTTT. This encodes CAGRPGLPGLADTDTQYF.

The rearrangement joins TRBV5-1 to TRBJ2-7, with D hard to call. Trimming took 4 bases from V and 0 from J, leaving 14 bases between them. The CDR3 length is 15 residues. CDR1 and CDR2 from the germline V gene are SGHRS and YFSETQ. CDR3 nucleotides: TGCGCCAGCAGCGACTCGGCCCCTAGCTCCTACGAGCAGTACTTC. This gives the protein CASSDSAPSSYEQYF. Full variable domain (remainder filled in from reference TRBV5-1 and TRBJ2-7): KAGVTQTPRYLIKTRGQQVTLSCSPISGHRSVSWYQQTPGQGLQFLFEYFSETQRNKGNFPGRFSGRQFSNSRSEMNVSTLELGDSALYLCASSDSAPSSYEQYFGPGTRLTVT.

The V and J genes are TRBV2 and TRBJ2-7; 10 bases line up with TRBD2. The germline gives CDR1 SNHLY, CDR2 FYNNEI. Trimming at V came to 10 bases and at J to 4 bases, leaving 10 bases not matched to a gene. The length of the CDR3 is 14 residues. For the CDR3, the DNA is TGTGCCACTTTAGCGGGAGGACGTTCGTACGAGCAGTACTTC. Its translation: CATLAGGRSYEQYF.

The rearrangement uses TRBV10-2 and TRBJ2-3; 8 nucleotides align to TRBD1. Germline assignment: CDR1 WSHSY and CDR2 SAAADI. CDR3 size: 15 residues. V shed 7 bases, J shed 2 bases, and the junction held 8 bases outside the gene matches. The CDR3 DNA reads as TGCGCCAGCACGGACAGGGAACGGGACACAGATACGCAGTATTTT. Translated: CASTDRERDTDTQYF.

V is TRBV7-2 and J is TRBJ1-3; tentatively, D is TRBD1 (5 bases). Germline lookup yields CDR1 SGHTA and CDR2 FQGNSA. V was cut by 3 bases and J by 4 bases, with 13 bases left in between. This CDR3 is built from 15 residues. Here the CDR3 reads CASSFPLGQGNTIYF. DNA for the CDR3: TGTGCCAGCAGCTTCCCCCTTGGACAAGGAAACACCATATATTTT. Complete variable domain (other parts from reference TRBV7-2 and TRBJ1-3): GAGVSQSPSNKVTEKGKDVELRCDPISGHTALYWYRQSLGQGLEFLIYFQGNSAPDKSGLPSDRFSAERTGGSVSTLTIQRTQQEDSAVYLCASSFPLGQGNTIYFGEGSWLTVV.

CDR3 in amino acids: CASRLLPGLAGVDTQYF. CDR3 coding DNA: TGTGCCAGCAGGCTACTTCCGGGACTAGCGGGAGTTGATACGCAGTATTTT. V and J are TRBV27 and TRBJ2-3; 14 nucleotides align to TRBD2. The V and J ends lost 6 bases and 6 bases, in that order; junction bases with no gene match: 11. There are 17 residues in the CDR3. Germline V gene data show CDR1 as MNHEY and CDR2 as SMNVEV (reference sequence).